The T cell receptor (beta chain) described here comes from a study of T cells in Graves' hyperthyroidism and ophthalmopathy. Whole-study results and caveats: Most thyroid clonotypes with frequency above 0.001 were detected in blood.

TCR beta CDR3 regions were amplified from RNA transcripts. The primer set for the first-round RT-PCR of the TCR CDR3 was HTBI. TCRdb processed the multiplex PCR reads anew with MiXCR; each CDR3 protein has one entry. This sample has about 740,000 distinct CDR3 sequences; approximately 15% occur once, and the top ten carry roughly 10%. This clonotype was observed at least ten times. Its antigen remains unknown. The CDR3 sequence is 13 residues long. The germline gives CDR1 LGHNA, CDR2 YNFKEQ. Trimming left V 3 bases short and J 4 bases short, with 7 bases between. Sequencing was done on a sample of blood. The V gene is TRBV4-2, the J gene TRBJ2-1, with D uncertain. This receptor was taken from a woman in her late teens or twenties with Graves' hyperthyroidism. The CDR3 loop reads CASSHDVYNEQFF. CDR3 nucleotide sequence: TGTGCCAGCAGCCACGACGTGTACAATGAGCAGTTCTTC.